The 14 T cell receptor beta chains below all came from one sample that was sequenced in a study of cytomegalovirus exposure and HLA in healthy donors. 13 Jbeta primers and 60 Vbeta primers were used for the PCR. Data came from immunoSEQ multiplex PCR; TCRdb stores just in-frame clones and leaves some out. The sample's table shows approximately 110,000 clones. The sequencing sample was made of PBMCs. These receptors came from a young man in good health and CMV-seronegative.

The V and J genes are TRBV30 and TRBJ1-1, with 10 bases fitting TRBD1. V shed 5 bases, J shed 11 bases, and the junction held 5 bases outside the gene matches. Germline V gives CDR1 GTSNPN, CDR2 SVGIG (reference sequence). CDR3 length: 11 amino acids. This CDR3 is CAWGRDRGAFF. The CDR3 DNA reads TGTGCCTGGGGCCGGGACAGGGGTGCTTTCTTT.

V usage is TRBV20-1 and J usage is TRBJ2-3; D remains ambiguous. CDR3 length equals 11 residues. V lost 0 bases and J 9 bases, leaving 7 bases between the germline ends. Germline-derived CDR1 and CDR2 are DFQATT and SNEGSKA (reference sequence). CDR3 in amino acids: CSARDELTQYF. CDR3 in DNA: TGCAGTGCTAGAGATGAGTTGACGCAGTATTTT.

The CDR3 loop reads CASSLAGGGPQETQYF. CDR3 in DNA: TGTGCCAGCAGCTTGGCCGGCGGGGGGCCCCAAGAGACCCAGTACTTC. The chain carries TRBV5-4 and TRBJ2-5; 8 bases agree with TRBD2. After removal of 0 bases from V and 1 base from J, the junction contained 5 bases not matched to a gene. The germline V gene encodes CDR1 SGHNT and CDR2 YYREEE (reference sequence). The length of the CDR3 is 16 residues.

V gene TRBV5-1 combines with J gene TRBJ1-6, with 8 bases aligning to TRBD1. J was trimmed by 7 bases and V by 3 bases; bases with no gene match: 3. This CDR3 spans 14 amino acids. Germline V gene sequence: CDR1 SGHRS, CDR2 YFSETQ. The CDR3 is CASSSDRVNSPLHF. The CDR3, as DNA: TGCGCCAGCAGCTCGGACAGGGTGAATTCACCCCTCCACTTT. Supplemented by reference TRBV5-1 and TRBJ1-6, the full variable domain reads KAGVTQTPRYLIKTRGQQVTLSCSPISGHRSVSWYQQTPGQGLQFLFEYFSETQRNKGNFPGRFSGRQFSNSRSEMNVSTLELGDSALYLCASSSDRVNSPLHFGNGTRLTVT.

This chain joins TRBV6-5 and TRBJ1-5, with a weak D call TRBD1 (5 bases). Deletions cut 4 bases from V and 11 bases from J, with 9 bases between. Germline V CDR1 and CDR2: MNHEY, SVGAGI. The CDR3 runs 11 residues. As DNA, the CDR3 is TGTGCCAGCAGTTTTCAGGGAACCCAGCATTTT. Its protein is CASSFQGTQHF.

V gene TRBV6-5 combines with J gene TRBJ2-2; 11 nucleotides agree with TRBD1. This CDR3 region has 13 residues. Looked up from germline, CDR1 is MNHEY and CDR2 is SVGAGI. Losses at the gene ends were 10 bases for V and 4 bases for J; bases not matched to a gene: 2. This CDR3 is CATGTGGTGELFF. The CDR3 region has the DNA TGTGCCACCGGGACAGGGGGCACCGGGGAGCTGTTTTTT.

The chain joins TRBV18 to TRBJ2-7, with no clear D. CDR3 length equals 15 residues. The germline V and J ends were trimmed by 3 bases and 3 bases, with 15 bases remaining between them. CDR1 is KGHSH, CDR2 LQKENI, per germline. As DNA, the CDR3 is TGTGCCAGCTCACCTCTTTCTCGGTTCGACTACGAGCAGTACTTC. As protein: CASSPLSRFDYEQYF.

This chain connects TRBV19 to TRBJ1-2; perhaps TRBD1 as D (6 bases). CDR1 is LNHDA and CDR2 is SQIVND in the germline V gene (reference sequence). V was pared by 3 bases and J by 2 bases, with 7 bases between. The CDR3 runs 13 residues. The CDR3 DNA sequence: TGTGCCAGTAGTATCACAGGGAACTATGGCTACACCTTC. This sequence encodes CASSITGNYGYTF.

The gene calls are TRBV6-1 and TRBJ2-5; D gene uncertain. The CDR3 is made up of 14 amino acids. CDR1 and CDR2 (germline): MNHNS, SASEGT. Trimming took off 4 bases at V and 1 base at J, with 10 bases between the two ends. CDR3 amino acids: CASSGANIQETQYF. The CDR3 nucleotides read TGTGCCAGCAGTGGGGCGAATATCCAAGAGACCCAGTACTTC.

CDR3 in DNA: TGTGCCAGCAGCTTAACGCGGGACAGCTACAATGAGCAGTTCTTC. Residues: CASSLTRDSYNEQFF. The chain uses TRBV7-3 and TRBJ2-1; a weak D match, TRBD1 (7 bases). This CDR3 is 15 amino acids long. The germline CDR1 and CDR2 sequences are SGHTA and FQGTGA. V dropped 0 bases and J dropped 3 bases, with 9 bases sitting between them.

This chain joins TRBV30 and TRBJ1-5; 9 bases match TRBD1. The V gene end was trimmed by 2 bases and the J gene end by 6 bases; junction bases not matched to a gene: 11. There are 16 residues in the CDR3. Germline V gene lookup returns CDR1 GTSNPN and CDR2 SVGIG (reference sequence). CDR3 in amino acids: CAWSPNRGHLGQPQHF. DNA for the CDR3: TGTGCCTGGAGTCCAAACAGGGGGCATCTGGGTCAGCCCCAGCATTTT.

The V and J genes are TRBV5-1 and TRBJ2-2; 8 positions agree with TRBD1. The V and J ends lost 4 bases and 4 bases, in that order; junction bases with no gene match: 6. The germline V gene has CDR1 SGHRS and CDR2 YFSETQ. The length of the CDR3 is 15 residues. The CDR3 loop is CASSMGTGPTGELFF. The CDR3 coding sequence is TGCGCCAGCAGCATGGGGACAGGTCCCACCGGGGAGCTGTTTTTT.

The genes are TRBV11-3 and TRBJ2-7, with TRBD2 identical over 11 bases. CDR1 and CDR2 from the germline V gene are SGHNT and YENEEA. Unmatched junction bases numbered 7, after V lost 2 bases and J lost 7 bases. CDR3 length equals 15 residues. The CDR3 loop reads CASSLRLAGNDEQYF. CDR3 sequence (DNA): TGTGCCAGCAGCTTAAGACTAGCGGGAAACGATGAGCAGTACTTC. Complete variable domain (other parts from reference TRBV11-3 and TRBJ2-7): EAGVVQSPRYKIIEKKQPVAFWCNPISGHNTLYWYLQNLGQGPELLIRYENEEAVDDSQLPKDRFSAERLKGVDSTLKIQPAELGDSAVYLCASSLRLAGNDEQYFGPGTRLTVT.

This sequence joins TRBV7-6 and TRBJ2-7, with 9 bases aligning to TRBD1. The V and J ends lost 5 bases and 5 bases, in that order; junction bases with no gene match: 7. CDR1 and CDR2 from the germline V gene are SGHVS and FNYEAQ. The CDR3 spans 14 residues. DNA for the CDR3: TGTGCCAGCAGCACGGGACAGGGTGCCGACGAGCAGTACTTC. The encoded protein is CASSTGQGADEQYF. Complete variable domain (other parts from reference TRBV7-6 and TRBJ2-7): GAGVSQSPRYKVTKRGQDVALRCDPISGHVSLYWYRQALGQGPEFLTYFNYEAQQDKSGLPNDRFSAERPEGSISTLTIQRTEQRDSAMYRCASSTGQGADEQYFGPGTRLTVT.